A selection of T cell receptor beta chains follows, all from one sample in a study of CD8 T cells in ankylosing spondylitis. TCRdb passed the 5' RACE reads through MiXCR, listing each CDR3 protein once. The table includes roughly 670,000 distinct CDR3 sequences, around 19% detected once. What was sequenced was blood, either unsorted or a sorted T cell fraction (not recorded which). The receptors originated from a male donor with ankylosing spondylitis. CDR3s include the opening cysteine and the closing phenylalanine or tryptophan. Each record gives: CDR3 protein, CDR3 DNA, J gene, V gene, D gene, clone size. A D gene is named only where the DNA matches it firmly. Some rows have no size entry. The others give once, few or many, or a class for an expanded clone.

CASSLAGTVSYEQYF	TGTGCCAGCAGCTTAGCTGGGACAGTTTCCTACGAGCAGTACTTC	TRBJ2-7	TRBV7-9	TRBD1	few
CSASVRANTEAFF	TGCAGTGCTAGCGTCAGGGCGAACACTGAAGCTTTCTTT	TRBJ1-1	TRBV20-1	NA	many
CASSLVGPPRDNEQFF	TGCGCCAGCAGCTTGGTCGGGCCGCCACGGGATAATGAGCAGTTCTTC	TRBJ2-1	TRBV5-1	NA	few
CSVEGLAKGEQYF	TGCAGCGTTGAGGGACTAGCGAAAGGCGAGCAGTACTTC	TRBJ2-7	TRBV29-1	TRBD2	NA
CSVPRGTGGYGYTF	TGCAGCGTCCCAAGGGGGACAGGGGGGTATGGCTACACCTTC	TRBJ1-2	TRBV29-1	TRBD1	NA
CASTKTSGLRRGQPQHF	TGTGCCAGCACCAAAACGTCCGGTTTGAGAAGGGGTCAGCCCCAGCATTTT	TRBJ1-5	TRBV7-8	NA	NA
CASSVEALAGSDTQYF	TGTGCCAGCAGCGTAGAAGCTCTAGCGGGGTCAGATACGCAGTATTTT	TRBJ2-3	TRBV9	TRBD2	few
CSATTGLTSGNTIYF	TGCAGTGCCACGACCGGCCTCACCTCTGGAAACACCATATATTTT	TRBJ1-3	TRBV20-1	NA	few
CASSFLGTGVGETQYF	TGTGCCAGCAGCTTTTTGGGGACAGGGGTTGGGGAGACCCAGTACTTC	TRBJ2-5	TRBV5-6	TRBD1	NA
CSASNRARTYNEQFF	TGCAGTGCTAGTAATCGGGCCAGGACCTACAATGAGCAGTTCTTC	TRBJ2-1	TRBV20-1	NA	NA
CASSFLGVRGPYEQYF	TGTGCCAGCAGTTTCCTCGGCGTCCGGGGACCCTACGAGCAGTACTTC	TRBJ2-7	TRBV28	NA	many
CSVVAWDLYQETQYF	TGCAGCGTTGTTGCTTGGGACCTGTACCAAGAGACCCAGTACTTC	TRBJ2-5	TRBV29-1	NA	NA
CASSVVWRPNTGELFF	TGTGCCAGCAGCGTAGTCTGGCGGCCAAACACCGGGGAGCTGTTTTTT	TRBJ2-2	TRBV9	NA	NA
CASSQDDGLAGDNEQFF	TGTGCCAGCAGCCAAGATGATGGACTAGCGGGAGACAATGAGCAGTTCTTC	TRBJ2-1	TRBV3-1	TRBD2	NA
CASSYGQGVPGELFF	TGTGCCAGCAGTTACGGACAGGGGGTGCCCGGGGAGCTGTTTTTT	TRBJ2-2	TRBV6-5	TRBD1	NA
CAISEWSGNEQFF	TGTGCCATCAGTGAGTGGTCGGGTAATGAGCAGTTCTTC	TRBJ2-1	TRBV10-3	NA	few
CASSLGQGDYYGYTF	TGTGCCAGCAGCTTGGGACAGGGAGATTACTATGGCTACACCTTC	TRBJ1-2	TRBV7-2	TRBD1	many
CASRLRLGGDGYTF	TGTGCCAGTAGACTCCGCCTCGGGGGCGATGGCTACACCTTC	TRBJ1-2	TRBV19	NA	NA
CASSPTDRDFPGEAFF	TGTGCCAGCAGCCCAACGGACAGGGATTTTCCCGGTGAAGCTTTCTTT	TRBJ1-1	TRBV7-2	TRBD1	few
CATSSTQIGYGYTF	TGTGCCACCAGCAGCACACAGATTGGCTATGGCTACACCTTC	TRBJ1-2	TRBV15	NA	few
CASSLTGQYNEQFF	TGTGCCAGCAGCTTAACGGGGCAGTACAATGAGCAGTTCTTC	TRBJ2-1	TRBV7-3	NA	NA
CASSSPGVGTEAFF	TGTGCCAGCAGCTCTCCGGGGGTAGGCACTGAAGCTTTCTTT	TRBJ1-1	TRBV7-8	NA	few